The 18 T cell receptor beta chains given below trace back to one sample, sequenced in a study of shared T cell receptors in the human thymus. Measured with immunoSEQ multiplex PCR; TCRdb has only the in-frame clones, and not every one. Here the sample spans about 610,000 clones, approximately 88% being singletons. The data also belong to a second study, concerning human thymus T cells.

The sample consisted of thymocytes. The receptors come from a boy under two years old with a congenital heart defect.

CDR3: CASSQPTSRYTDTQYF. The CDR3 DNA reads TGCGCCAGCAGCCAGCCGACTAGCCGATACACAGATACGCAGTATTTT. The V and J genes are TRBV4-1 and TRBJ2-3; TRBD2 matches 7 bases. V shed 3 bases and J 2 bases; nucleotides not matched to a gene: 8. The V gene's germline CDR1 is MGHRA and CDR2 YSYEKL. The CDR3 sequence is 16 residues long.

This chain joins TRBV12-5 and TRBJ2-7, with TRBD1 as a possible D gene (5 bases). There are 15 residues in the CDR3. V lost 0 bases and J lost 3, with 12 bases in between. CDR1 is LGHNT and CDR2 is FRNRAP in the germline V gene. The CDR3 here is CASGLVQVQHYEQYF. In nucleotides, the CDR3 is TGTGCTAGTGGTTTGGTACAGGTCCAGCACTACGAGCAGTACTTC.

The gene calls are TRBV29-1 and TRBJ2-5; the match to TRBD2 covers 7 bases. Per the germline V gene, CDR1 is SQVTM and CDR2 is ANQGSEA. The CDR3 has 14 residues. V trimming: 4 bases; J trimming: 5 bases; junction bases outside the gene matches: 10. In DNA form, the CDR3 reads TGCAGCGTTGGATCGGTGGGAGCGGGGGAGACCCAGTACTTC. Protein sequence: CSVGSVGAGETQYF.

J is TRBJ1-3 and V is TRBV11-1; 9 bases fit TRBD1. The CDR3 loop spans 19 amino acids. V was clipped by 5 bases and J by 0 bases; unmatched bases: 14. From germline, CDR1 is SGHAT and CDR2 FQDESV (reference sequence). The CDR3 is CASSHNWGTGQSSGNTIYF. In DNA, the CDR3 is TGTGCCAGCAGCCACAACTGGGGGACAGGGCAGAGCTCTGGAAACACCATATATTTT.

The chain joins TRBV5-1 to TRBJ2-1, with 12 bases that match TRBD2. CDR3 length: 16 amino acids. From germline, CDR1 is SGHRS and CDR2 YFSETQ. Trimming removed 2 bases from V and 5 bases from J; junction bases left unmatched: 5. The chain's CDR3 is CASSFSLAGGHNEQFF. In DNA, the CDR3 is TGCGCCAGCAGCTTTTCACTAGCGGGAGGCCACAATGAGCAGTTCTTC.

CDR3 sequence: CASSYGLNNEKLFF. The CDR3 DNA reads as TGTGCCAGCAGTTACGGGCTGAATAATGAAAAACTGTTTTTT. V and J are TRBV6-5 and TRBJ1-4; D ambiguous. CDR1 is MNHEY, CDR2 SVGAGI, per germline. The V end was cut by 2 bases, the J end by 4 bases, with 8 bases between. CDR3 size: 14 residues.

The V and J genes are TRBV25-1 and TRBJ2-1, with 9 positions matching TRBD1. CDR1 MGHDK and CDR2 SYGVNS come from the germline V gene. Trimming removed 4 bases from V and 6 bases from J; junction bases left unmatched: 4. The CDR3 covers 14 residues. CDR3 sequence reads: CASSAGTGTNEQFF. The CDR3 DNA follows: TGTGCCAGCAGTGCCGGGACAGGGACCAATGAGCAGTTCTTC.

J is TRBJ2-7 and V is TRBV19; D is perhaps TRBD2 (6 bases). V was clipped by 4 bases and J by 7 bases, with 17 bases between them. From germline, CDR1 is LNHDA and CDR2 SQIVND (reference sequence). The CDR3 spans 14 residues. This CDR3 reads CASSNVGGGREQYF. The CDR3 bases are TGTGCCAGTAGTAATGTGGGAGGCGGTCGGGAGCAGTACTTC.

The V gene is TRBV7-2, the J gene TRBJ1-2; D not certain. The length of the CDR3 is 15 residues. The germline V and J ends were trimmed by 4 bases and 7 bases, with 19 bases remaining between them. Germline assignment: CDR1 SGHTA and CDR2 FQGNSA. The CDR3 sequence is CASSSLGKMLGGYTF. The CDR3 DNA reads TGTGCCAGCAGCTCACTGGGCAAAATGCTTGGTGGCTACACCTTC.

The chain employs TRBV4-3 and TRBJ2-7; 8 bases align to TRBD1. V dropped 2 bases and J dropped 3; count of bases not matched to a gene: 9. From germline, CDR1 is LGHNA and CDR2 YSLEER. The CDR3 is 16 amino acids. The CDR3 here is CASSQTPGGDHYEQYF. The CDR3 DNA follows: TGCGCCAGCAGCCAAACCCCAGGGGGCGACCACTACGAGCAGTACTTC.

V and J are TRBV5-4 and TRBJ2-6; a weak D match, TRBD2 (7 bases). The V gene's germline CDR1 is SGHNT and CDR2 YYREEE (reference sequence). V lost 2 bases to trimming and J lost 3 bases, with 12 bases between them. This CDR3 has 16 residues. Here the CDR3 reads CASSLGGGGGANVLTF. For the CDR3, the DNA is TGTGCCAGCAGCTTAGGGGGGGGCGGTGGGGCCAACGTCCTGACTTTC.

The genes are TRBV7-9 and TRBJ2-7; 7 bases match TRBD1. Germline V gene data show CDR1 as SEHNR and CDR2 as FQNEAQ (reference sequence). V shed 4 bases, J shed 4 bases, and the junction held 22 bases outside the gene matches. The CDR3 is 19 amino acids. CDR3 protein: CASSSQTRTGTTSLYEQYF. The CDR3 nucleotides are TGTGCCAGCAGCTCCCAGACCCGGACAGGTACTACATCGCTTTACGAGCAGTACTTC.

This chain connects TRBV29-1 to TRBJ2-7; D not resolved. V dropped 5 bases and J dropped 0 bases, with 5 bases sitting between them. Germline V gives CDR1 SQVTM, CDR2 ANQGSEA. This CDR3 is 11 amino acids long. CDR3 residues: CSVLASYEQYF. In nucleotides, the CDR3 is TGCAGCGTTTTGGCCTCCTACGAGCAGTACTTC.

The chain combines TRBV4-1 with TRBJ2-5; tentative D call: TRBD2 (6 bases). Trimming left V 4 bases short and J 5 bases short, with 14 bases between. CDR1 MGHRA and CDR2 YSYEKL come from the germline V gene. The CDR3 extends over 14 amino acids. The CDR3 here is CASSRRRAGETQYF. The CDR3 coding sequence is TGCGCCAGCAGCCGCCGCAGGGCGGGGGAGACCCAGTACTTC.

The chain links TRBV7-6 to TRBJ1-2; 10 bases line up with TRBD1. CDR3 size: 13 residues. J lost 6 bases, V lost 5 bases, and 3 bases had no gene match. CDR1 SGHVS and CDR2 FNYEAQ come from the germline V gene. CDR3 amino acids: CASSLGTGDGYTF. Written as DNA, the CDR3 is TGTGCCAGCAGCCTCGGGACAGGGGATGGCTACACCTTC.

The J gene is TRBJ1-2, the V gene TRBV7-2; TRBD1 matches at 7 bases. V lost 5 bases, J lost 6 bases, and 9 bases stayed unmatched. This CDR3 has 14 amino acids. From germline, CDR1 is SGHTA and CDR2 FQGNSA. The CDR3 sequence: CASSPQATGDGYTF. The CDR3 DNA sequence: TGTGCCAGCAGCCCCCAAGCCACAGGGGATGGCTACACCTTC. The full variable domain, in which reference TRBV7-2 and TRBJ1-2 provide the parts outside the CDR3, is GAGVSQSPSNKVTEKGKDVELRCDPISGHTALYWYRQSLGQGLEFLIYFQGNSAPDKSGLPSDRFSAERTGGSVSTLTIQRTQQEDSAVYLCASSPQATGDGYTFGSGTRLTVV.

The CDR3 nucleotides are TGTGCCAGCAGTGACGGACGACAGGGGGCTAGCAATCAGCCCCAGCATTTT. Its translation is CASSDGRQGASNQPQHF. The genes are TRBV6-1 and TRBJ1-5; 10 bases are shared with TRBD1. V trimming: 3 bases; J trimming: 0 bases; junction bases outside the gene matches: 5. The CDR3 totals 17 residues. Germline V gene sequence: CDR1 MNHNS, CDR2 SASEGT.

CDR3: CASSSPDRGLGDYEQYF. Written as DNA, the CDR3 is TGTGCCAGCAGCTCCCCCGATAGGGGACTAGGGGATTACGAGCAGTACTTC. V and J are TRBV7-9 and TRBJ2-7; 8 bases match TRBD2. V was clipped by 4 bases and J by 4 bases; unmatched bases: 15. The CDR3 extends over 17 amino acids. Per germline, CDR1 SEHNR and CDR2 FQNEAQ (reference sequence).